The present entry profiles one T cell receptor (beta chain) with its context. No antigen is known for it. TCRdb reanalyzed the PCR reads with MiXCR. The data show more than 90,000 clones, over 9.5% seen once. The entire patient cohort was treatment-naive prior to thyroid surgery. The data were obtained in a study of metastatic and nonmetastatic thyroid tumors. Study summary: The authors compared repertoires across blood and tumor or nodule tissue from malignant and benign thyroid patients.

Germline V CDR1 and CDR2: SGHVS, FQNEAQ. V was pared by 11 bases and J by 4 bases, with 18 bases of the junction left unmatched. The CDR3 runs to 16 residues. Study results and limitations: Compared with benign nodules, malignant thyroid tumors were reported to have significantly higher TCR beta diversity in both blood and tumor.

This sequence was found in a female donor with papillary thyroid cancer or a benign thyroid nodule (not recorded which). Some clones in this sample may be carry-over from other donors' samples. The rearrangement uses TRBV7-8 and TRBJ2-7, with 9 bases fitting TRBD2. Source material: blood. CDR3 coding DNA: TGTGCCCCAGCTCTGGCGGGGGGGCAACTCTCATACGAGCAGTACTTC. Translating it yields CAPALAGGQLSYEQYF.